This section outlines one TCR beta chain sequence together with its context. This sample was taken from a study of shared clonotypes between healthy human individuals. V lost 2 bases and J lost 3, with 8 bases in between. CDR3 length: 14 amino acids. Germline CDR1 and CDR2: MDHEN and SYDVKM. Some clones are missing from TCRdb's copy, which holds only in-frame ones; the method was immunoSEQ multiplex PCR. The sample lists about 1.5 million clones, around 98% occurring once. The rearrangement uses TRBV28 and TRBJ2-1; unclear D gene. The sequence derives from a man aged 25-45 years in good health. The source material was naive CD4+ T cells sorted from blood. Subset meaning: CD45RA+ positively selected. The CDR3 loop reads CASSLTRYYNEQFF. The CDR3 nucleotides are TGTGCCAGCAGTTTAACAAGATACTACAATGAGCAGTTCTTC.